Listed below are T cell receptor beta chains from one sample, sequenced in a study of blood T cell repertoires in COVID-19. Sequenced by immunoSEQ multiplex PCR; TCRdb stores in-frame clones only, minus some. The data contain around 310,000 clones, 80% to 95% of them singletons. The sequenced material came from peripheral blood. These receptors all stem from a woman in her twenties or thirties with COVID-19, enrolled during active disease. The conserved cysteine and the conserved F or W are not part of the CDR3 here.

j_call v_call cdr3_aa
TRBJ2-1 TRBV9 ASSPGGSGWDEQF
TRBJ1-2 TRBV28 ASSLLGTGESYT
TRBJ1-1 TRBV14 ASSQDLLSTEAF
TRBJ2-1 TRBV29-1 SVVILPVRNEQF
TRBJ1-4 TRBV3-1/TRBV3-2 ASSPGGSEKLF
TRBJ1-2 TRBV6-6 ASSYGTGLNT
TRBJ1-5 TRBV21-1 ASIRTGNQPQH
TRBJ2-1 TRBV5-1 ASSLGLANSNEQF
TRBJ1-5 TRBV6-5 ASSSGTGNQPQH
TRBJ1-4 TRBV4-3 ASSQPGTASNEKLF
TRBJ1-2 TRBV2 ASSYLYGYT
TRBJ2-7 TRBV19 ASSTKGLSPSYEQY
TRBJ2-7 TRBV27 ASSISRQGLAYEQY
TRBJ2-1 TRBV28 ASSSQLAGPYNEQF
TRBJ2-1 TRBV19 ASSIRSTSGSYEQF
TRBJ2-7 TRBV30 ASTGGGYEQY
TRBJ2-7 TRBV27 ASSLVVSGSLSSYEQY
TRBJ2-4 TRBV5-4 ASSPDRAVAKNIQY
TRBJ1-2 TRBV6-6 ASSFLDRVGYT
TRBJ1-1 TRBV10-1 ASSESFRGTEAF
TRBJ2-7 TRBV29-1 SVETGGFYEQY
TRBJ2-3 TRBV11-3 ASSATSGRITDTQY
TRBJ2-6 TRBV27 ASSFAGTGKAGANVLT
TRBJ2-7 TRBV11-2 ASSPGQGSYEQY
TRBJ1-5 TRBV19 ASRSRTGGNQPQH
TRBJ2-1 TRBV15 ATTTGLAGEEEQF
TRBJ2-1 TRBV29-1 SVEGRTYNEQF
TRBJ1-6 TRBV27 ASSLSSGGSPLH
TRBJ2-7 TRBV7-9 ASSLVGLAESEQY
TRBJ2-7 TRBV2 ASSVARGSEQY
TRBJ1-5 TRBV27 ASSPTRTGPYNQPQH
TRBJ1-5 TRBV27 ASGVGGNQPQH
TRBJ2-7 TRBV7-3 ASSLTGDYEQY
TRBJ2-7 TRBV5-1 ASSLAPWGGDEQY
TRBJ2-5 TRBV4-1 ASSRGADRGQETQY
TRBJ2-7 TRBV24-1 ATSDPVRGAEQY
TRBJ2-1 TRBV6-4 ASSDQASGYNEQF
TRBJ1-3 TRBV5-6 ASSSLRLPSGNTIY
TRBJ2-1 TRBV7-8 ASSSASGRALEQF
TRBJ2-1 TRBV4-1 ASSQLNEQF
TRBJ1-5 TRBV29-1 SVGGHGKPQH
TRBJ1-2 TRBV4-3 ASSQDSVYGYT
TRBJ2-7 TRBV11-2 ASSTPTDRRPYEQY
TRBJ1-6 TRBV7-3 ASSLGRASYNSPLH
TRBJ2-3 TRBV24-1 ATSDFRGRGTDTQY
TRBJ1-5 TRBV25-1 ASSPGGSQPQH
TRBJ1-1 TRBV5-6 ASSPGDLRTEAF
TRBJ2-2 TRBV4-1 ASSQATYTGELF
TRBJ2-7 TRBV2 ASSDWGLESYEQY